Below, 17 T cell receptor beta chains from the same sample are listed, as sequenced in a study of blood T cell repertoires in COVID-19. The method was immunoSEQ multiplex PCR; TCRdb's version includes in-frame clones alone and lacks a portion of them. This table holds 150,000 to 200,000 clones, under 85% found once. The specimen sequenced was peripheral blood. The receptors come from a man between 65 and 85 years old with acute or convalescent COVID-19.

The chain carries TRBV12-3 or TRBV12-4 and TRBJ2-5, with D possibly TRBD1 on 5 matching bases. This CDR3 has 12 amino acids. Trimming took off 2 bases at V and 4 bases at J, with 5 bases between the two ends. The CDR3 DNA follows: TGTGCCAGCAGTTTACAGGGAGAGACCCAGTACTTC. Encoded protein: CASSLQGETQYF.

This chain joins TRBV9 and TRBJ1-4; 7 bases line up with TRBD1. J lost 0 bases, V lost 0 bases, and 8 bases had no gene match. This CDR3 has 18 amino acids. Per germline, CDR1 SGDLS and CDR2 YYNGEE. The CDR3 DNA sequence: TGTGCCAGCAGCGTAGGAGTCAGGGGGTACGCAACTAATGAAAAACTGTTTTTT. This translates into CASSVGVRGYATNEKLFF.

This sequence joins TRBV24-1 and TRBJ2-1; TRBD1 agrees at 11 bases. The V gene's germline CDR1 is KGHDR and CDR2 SFDVKD. J lost 6 bases, V lost 3 bases, and 6 bases had no gene match. The CDR3 covers 16 residues. The DNA of the CDR3 is TGTGCCACCAGTGATACCGGGACAGGGGGAAGCAATGAGCAGTTCTTC. The encoded protein is CATSDTGTGGSNEQFF.

V usage is TRBV5-1 and J usage is TRBJ1-5; D is unclear. Germline V gives CDR1 SGHRS, CDR2 YFSETQ. Trimming left V 4 bases short and J 6 bases short, with 14 bases between. CDR3 length equals 14 residues. CDR3 nucleotides: TGCGCCAGCAGCCCCGGAGTTCCGGGTCAGCCCCAGCATTTT. Translated: CASSPGVPGQPQHF.

The chain recombines TRBV7-9 with TRBJ1-1; the match to TRBD1 covers 11 bases. Germline V gene lookup returns CDR1 SEHNR and CDR2 FQNEAQ (reference sequence). V dropped 6 bases and J dropped 1; count of bases not matched to a gene: 1. The CDR3 has 14 residues. The CDR3 nucleotides read TGTGCCAGCAGAGGGACAGGGGGGAACACTGAAGCTTTCTTT. This translates into CASRGTGGNTEAFF.

This chain connects TRBV5-5 to TRBJ2-3; D is possibly TRBD2 (6 bases). This CDR3 has 15 amino acids. CDR1 and CDR2 (germline): SGHKS, YYEKEE (reference sequence). With 1 base removed from V and 2 bases from J, the gap between germline ends came to 11 bases. CDR3 sequence (DNA): TGTGCCAGCAGCTTGACGGGAGTACCCACAGATACGCAGTATTTT. This translates into CASSLTGVPTDTQYF. The whole variable domain, filled in from reference TRBV5-5 and TRBJ2-3, reads DAGVTQSPTHLIKTRGQQVTLRCSPISGHKSVSWYQQVLGQGPQFIFQYYEKEERGRGNFPDRFSARQFPNYSSELNVNALLLGDSALYLCASSLTGVPTDTQYFGPGTRLTVL.

This clone appeared a single time. V gene TRBV5-1 combines with J gene TRBJ1-2, with D possibly matching TRBD1 (5 bases). Germline V gene data show CDR1 as SGHRS and CDR2 as YFSETQ. The CDR3 spans 14 residues. V was clipped by 7 bases and J by 8 bases, with 21 bases between them. CDR3 loop: CASGNRPGHAGYTF. Here the CDR3 DNA reads TGCGCCAGCGGCAACCGGCCAGGGCACGCCGGCTACACCTTC.

This chain connects TRBV7-2 to TRBJ2-5; 7 bases line up with TRBD1. V was pared by 5 bases and J by 4 bases, with 10 bases of the junction left unmatched. Germline V CDR1 and CDR2: SGHTA, FQGNSA. The CDR3 covers 15 residues. The CDR3 region has the DNA TGTGCCAGCAGCGTAAGGGCAGGGGGTAGAGAGACCCAGTACTTC. Translation gives CASSVRAGGRETQYF.

The chain recombines TRBV11-3 with TRBJ2-3; D perhaps matches TRBD2 (6 bases). The V gene lost 1 base and the J gene lost 1 base, with 6 bases spanning the gap. This CDR3 spans 14 amino acids. Looked up from germline, CDR1 is SGHNT and CDR2 is YENEEA. The CDR3 DNA reads as TGTGCCAGCAGCTTAGCTAGCGGCACAGATACGCAGTATTTT. Its translation: CASSLASGTDTQYF.

V usage is TRBV15 and J usage is TRBJ2-4; TRBD1 aligns across 8 bases. V dropped 0 bases and J dropped 8; count of bases not matched to a gene: 6. In germline, CDR1 is LNHNV, CDR2 YYDKDF (reference sequence). This CDR3 has 15 residues. The CDR3 DNA follows: TGTGCCACCAGCAGAGACCGGCAGGGGGCGGACATTCAGTACTTC. Its translation: CATSRDRQGADIQYF. Together with reference TRBV15 and TRBJ2-4, the CDR3 gives the full variable domain: DAMVIQNPRYQVTQFGKPVTLSCSQTLNHNVMYWYQQKSSQAPKLLFHYYDKDFNNEADTPDNFQSRRPNTSFCFLDIRSPGLGDTAMYLCATSRDRQGADIQYFGAGTRLSVL.

The J gene is TRBJ2-2, the V gene TRBV11-2, with D perhaps TRBD1 (5 bases). The CDR3 has 16 residues. V was clipped by 8 bases and J by 5 bases, with 21 bases between them. The germline gives CDR1 SGHAT, CDR2 FQNNGV. CDR3 sequence reads: CASWTPGQGRTGELFF. CDR3 coding DNA: TGTGCCAGCTGGACCCCTGGGCAGGGTCGTACCGGGGAGCTGTTTTTT. Complete variable domain (other parts from reference TRBV11-2 and TRBJ2-2): EAGVAQSPRYKIIEKRQSVAFWCNPISGHATLYWYQQILGQGPKLLIQFQNNGVVDDSQLPKDRFSAERLKGVDSTLKIQPAKLEDSAVYLCASWTPGQGRTGELFFGEGSRLTVL.

The chain is built from TRBV14 and TRBJ2-3; no definite D call. Between the trimmed V and J ends, which lost 3 bases and 5 bases, there was a span of 12 bases. Germline values: CDR1 SGHDN, CDR2 FVKESK. The CDR3 sequence is 14 residues long. DNA for the CDR3: TGTGCCAGCAGCCACTTTTCCGGTAGAGATACGCAGTATTTT. Encoded protein: CASSHFSGRDTQYF.

The CDR3 DNA is TGTGCCAGCAGTTTTACCAACAGGGTGAATCAGCCCCAGCATTTT. Translation gives CASSFTNRVNQPQHF. V gene TRBV28 combines with J gene TRBJ1-5, with D tentatively TRBD1 (6 bases). V gave up 3 bases and J gave up 4 bases, with 13 bases separating them. The CDR3 consists of 15 residues. Looked up from germline, CDR1 is MDHEN and CDR2 is SYDVKM. The full variable domain, rest sourced from reference TRBV28 and TRBJ1-5, is DVKVTQSSRYLVKRTGEKVFLECVQDMDHENMFWYRQDPGLGLRLIYFSYDVKMKEKGDIPEGYSVSREKKERFSLILESASTNQTSMYLCASSFTNRVNQPQHFGDGTRLSIL.

The genes are TRBV6-1 and TRBJ1-5; weak D call: TRBD1 (5 bases). Germline V gives CDR1 MNHNS, CDR2 SASEGT. V lost 6 bases and J lost 3, with 9 bases in between. This CDR3 spans 13 amino acids. The CDR3 loop is CASRDSLNQPQHF. The CDR3, as DNA: TGTGCCAGCAGAGACAGCCTCAATCAGCCCCAGCATTTT.

The chain carries TRBV10-3 and TRBJ1-6; 9 bases agree with TRBD1. Germline CDR1 and CDR2: ENHRY and SYGVKD. V gave up 3 bases and J gave up 9 bases; unmatched junction bases: 3. The CDR3 has 14 residues. The CDR3 DNA follows: TGTGCCATCAGTGATACAGGGGGCGCTTCACCCCTCCACTTT. Its protein is CAISDTGGASPLHF.

A few counts support this clone. This rearrangement joins TRBV27 to TRBJ2-7; 10 bases fit TRBD2. After removal of 6 bases from V and 4 bases from J, the junction contained 9 bases not matched to a gene. Germline V lookup: CDR1 MNHEY, CDR2 SMNVEV (reference sequence). CDR3 length equals 15 residues. The CDR3 here is CASSRGASGRYEQYF. CDR3 DNA sequence: TGTGCCAGCAGCCGAGGAGCTAGCGGGAGATACGAGCAGTACTTC.

The chain combines TRBV28 with TRBJ2-5, with 7 positions matching TRBD2. The CDR3 has 15 residues. From germline, CDR1 is MDHEN and CDR2 SYDVKM. V shed 5 bases and J 0 bases; nucleotides not matched to a gene: 6. The CDR3 DNA reads as TGTGCCAGCAGTCCCTCGGGGGGACACCAAGAGACCCAGTACTTC. Amino acids: CASSPSGGHQETQYF.